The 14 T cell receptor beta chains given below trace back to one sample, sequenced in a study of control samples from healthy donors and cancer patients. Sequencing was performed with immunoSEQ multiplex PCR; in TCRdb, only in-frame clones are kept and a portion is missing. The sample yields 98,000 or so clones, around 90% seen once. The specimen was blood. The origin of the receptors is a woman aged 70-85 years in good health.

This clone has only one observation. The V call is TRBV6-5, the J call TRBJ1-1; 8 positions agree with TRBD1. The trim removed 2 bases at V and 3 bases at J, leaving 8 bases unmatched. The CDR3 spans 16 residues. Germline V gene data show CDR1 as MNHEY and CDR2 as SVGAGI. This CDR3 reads CASSYVRGRLDTEAFF. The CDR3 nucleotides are TGTGCCAGCAGTTACGTCAGGGGGCGACTTGACACTGAAGCTTTCTTT.

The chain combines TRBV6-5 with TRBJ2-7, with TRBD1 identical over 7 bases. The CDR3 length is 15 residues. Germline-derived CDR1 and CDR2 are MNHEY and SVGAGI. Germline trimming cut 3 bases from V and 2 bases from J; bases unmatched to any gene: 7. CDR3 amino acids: CASSYGRDRAYEQYF. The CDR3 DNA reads TGTGCCAGCAGTTATGGCCGGGACAGAGCCTACGAGCAGTACTTC.

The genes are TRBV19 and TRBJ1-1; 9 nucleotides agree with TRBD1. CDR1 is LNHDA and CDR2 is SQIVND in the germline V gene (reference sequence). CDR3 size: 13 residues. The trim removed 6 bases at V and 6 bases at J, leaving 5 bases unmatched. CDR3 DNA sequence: TGTGCCAGTAGCAGAGGACAGGGGTCTGAAGCTTTCTTT. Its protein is CASSRGQGSEAFF.

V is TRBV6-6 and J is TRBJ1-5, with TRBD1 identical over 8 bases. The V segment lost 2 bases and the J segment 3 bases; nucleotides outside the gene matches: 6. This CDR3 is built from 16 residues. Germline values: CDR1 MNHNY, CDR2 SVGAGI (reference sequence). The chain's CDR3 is CASSYGQGGTNQPQHF. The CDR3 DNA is TGTGCCAGCAGTTACGGACAGGGAGGTACCAATCAGCCCCAGCATTTT.

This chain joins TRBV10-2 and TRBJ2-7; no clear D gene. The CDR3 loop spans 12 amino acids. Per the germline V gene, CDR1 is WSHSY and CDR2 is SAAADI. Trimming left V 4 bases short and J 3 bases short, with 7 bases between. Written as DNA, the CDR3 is TGCGCCAGCAGTGGGTCACTCTACGAGCAGTACTTC. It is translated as CASSGSLYEQYF.

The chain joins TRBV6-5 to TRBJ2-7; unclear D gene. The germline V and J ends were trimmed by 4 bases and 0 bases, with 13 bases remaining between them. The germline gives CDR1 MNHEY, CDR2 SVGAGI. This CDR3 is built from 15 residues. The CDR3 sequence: CASSSDGRRSYEQYF. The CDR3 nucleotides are TGTGCCAGCAGTTCGGACGGCCGCCGCTCCTACGAGCAGTACTTC.

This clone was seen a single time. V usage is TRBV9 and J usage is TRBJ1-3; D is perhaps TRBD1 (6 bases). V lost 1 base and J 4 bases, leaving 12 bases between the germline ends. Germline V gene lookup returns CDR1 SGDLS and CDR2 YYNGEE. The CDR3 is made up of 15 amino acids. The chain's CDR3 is CASSVSQGSGNTIYF. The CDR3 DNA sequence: TGTGCCAGCAGCGTATCGCAGGGGTCCGGAAACACCATATATTTT. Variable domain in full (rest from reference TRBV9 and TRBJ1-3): DSGVTQTPKHLITATGQRVTLRCSPRSGDLSVYWYQQSLDQGLQFLIQYYNGEERAKGNILERFSAQQFPDLHSELNLSSLELGDSALYFCASSVSQGSGNTIYFGEGSWLTVV.

The CDR3: CASSLRDGYTF. The CDR3 coding sequence is TGTGCCAGCAGTTTAAGGGACGGCTACACCTTC. The J gene is TRBJ1-2, the V gene TRBV28; the D gene is possibly TRBD1 (5 bases). The CDR3 is 11 amino acids. Germline CDR1 and CDR2: MDHEN and SYDVKM. Trimming left V 2 bases short and J 8 bases short, with 6 bases between.

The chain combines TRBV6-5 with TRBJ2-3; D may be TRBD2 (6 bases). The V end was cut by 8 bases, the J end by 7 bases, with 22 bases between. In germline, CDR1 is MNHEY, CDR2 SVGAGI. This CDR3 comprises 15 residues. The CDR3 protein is CASGGPSPPSNTQYF. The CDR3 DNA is TGTGCCAGCGGAGGGCCTAGCCCCCCTTCGAATACGCAGTATTTT.

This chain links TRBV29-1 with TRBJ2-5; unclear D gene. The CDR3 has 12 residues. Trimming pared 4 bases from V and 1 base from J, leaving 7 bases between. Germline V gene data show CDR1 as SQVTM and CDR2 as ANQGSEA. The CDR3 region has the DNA TGCAGCGTTGTTTGGGGCCAAGAGACCCAGTACTTC. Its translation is CSVVWGQETQYF. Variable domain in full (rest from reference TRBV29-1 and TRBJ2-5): SAVISQKPSRDICQRGTSLTIQCQVDSQVTMMFWYRQQPGQSLTLIATANQGSEATYESGFVIDKFPISRPNLTFSTLTVSNMSPEDSSIYLCSVVWGQETQYFGPGTRLLVL.

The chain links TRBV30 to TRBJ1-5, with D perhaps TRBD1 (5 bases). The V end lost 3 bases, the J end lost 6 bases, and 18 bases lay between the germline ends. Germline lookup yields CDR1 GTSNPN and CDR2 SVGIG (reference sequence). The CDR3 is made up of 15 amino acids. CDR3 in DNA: TGTGCCTGGAGCCTCGGGGCGTCGGGGGGTCAGCCCCAGCATTTT. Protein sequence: CAWSLGASGGQPQHF.

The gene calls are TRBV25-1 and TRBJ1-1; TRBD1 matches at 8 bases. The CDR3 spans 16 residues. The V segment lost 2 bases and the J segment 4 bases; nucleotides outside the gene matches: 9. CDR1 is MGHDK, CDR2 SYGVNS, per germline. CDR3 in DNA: TGTGCCAGCAGTGAAACTTTAGGGACAGGATCCACTGAAGCTTTCTTT. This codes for CASSETLGTGSTEAFF.

CDR3 nucleotide sequence: TGTGCCAGCAGCTCCGGGACTACCCCCTACAATGAGCAGTTCTTC. Translation: CASSSGTTPYNEQFF. This sequence joins TRBV5-4 and TRBJ2-1; 7 bases line up with TRBD2. Per the germline V gene, CDR1 is SGHNT and CDR2 is YYREEE (reference sequence). J lost 2 bases, V lost 3 bases, and 5 bases had no gene match. The CDR3 has 15 residues.

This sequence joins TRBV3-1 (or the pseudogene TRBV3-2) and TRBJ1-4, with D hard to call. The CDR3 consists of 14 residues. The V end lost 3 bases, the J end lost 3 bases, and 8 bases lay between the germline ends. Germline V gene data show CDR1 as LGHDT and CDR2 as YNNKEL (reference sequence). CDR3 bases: TGTGCCAGCAGCCAGGGAGTCCCTAATGAAAAACTGTTTTTT. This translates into CASSQGVPNEKLFF.